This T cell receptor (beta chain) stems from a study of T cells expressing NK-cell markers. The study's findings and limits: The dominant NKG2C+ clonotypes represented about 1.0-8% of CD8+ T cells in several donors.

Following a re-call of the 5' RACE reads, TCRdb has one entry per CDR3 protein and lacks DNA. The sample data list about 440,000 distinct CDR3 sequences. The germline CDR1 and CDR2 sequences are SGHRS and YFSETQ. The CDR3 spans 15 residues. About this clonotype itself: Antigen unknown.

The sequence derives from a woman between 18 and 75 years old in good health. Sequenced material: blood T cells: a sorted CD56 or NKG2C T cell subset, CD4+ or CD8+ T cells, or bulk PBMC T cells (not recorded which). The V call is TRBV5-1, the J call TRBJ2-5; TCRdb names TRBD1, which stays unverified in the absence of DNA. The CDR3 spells CASSYSGTLKETQYF.